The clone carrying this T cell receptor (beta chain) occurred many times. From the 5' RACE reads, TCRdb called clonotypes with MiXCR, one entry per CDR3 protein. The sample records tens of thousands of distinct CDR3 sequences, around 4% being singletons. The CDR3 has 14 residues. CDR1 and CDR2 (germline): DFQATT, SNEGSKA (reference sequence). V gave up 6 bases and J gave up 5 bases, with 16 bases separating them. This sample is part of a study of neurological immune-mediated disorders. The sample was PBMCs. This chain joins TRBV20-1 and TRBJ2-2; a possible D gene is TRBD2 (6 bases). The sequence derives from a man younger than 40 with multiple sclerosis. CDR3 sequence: CSAKTSLATGELFF. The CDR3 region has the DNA TGCAGTGCGAAGACATCCCTAGCGACCGGGGAGCTGTTTTTT.